These T cell receptor beta chains were read from a single sample in a study of cytomegalovirus exposure and HLA in healthy donors. The method was immunoSEQ multiplex PCR; TCRdb's version includes in-frame clones alone and lacks a portion of them. Here the sample spans 150,000 to 170,000 clones, roughly 79% being singletons. The specimen sequenced was PBMCs. The origin of the receptors is a young man in good health and CMV-seronegative. CDR3s include the opening cysteine and the closing phenylalanine or tryptophan. D genes are given only for firm matches. Clone size is stated in some rows and not others, as once, few, many or a class when expanded.

clone size: -; D gene: -; V gene: TRBV5-1; J gene: TRBJ2-3; CDR3 length: 17; CDR3 DNA: TGCGCCAGCAGCTTGGCCGGCACAGCGCCTCAGGGAGATACGCAGTATTTT; CDR3 protein: CASSLAGTAPQGDTQYF
clone size: once; D gene: TRBD1; V gene: TRBV6-5; J gene: TRBJ1-5; CDR3 length: 13; CDR3 DNA: TGTGCCAGCAGTGACAGGGAATATCAGCCCCAGCATTTT; CDR3 protein: CASSDREYQPQHF
clone size: -; D gene: -; V gene: TRBV7-8; J gene: TRBJ2-3; CDR3 length: 14; CDR3 DNA: TGTGCCAGCAGCTCTGACTCGGGCACAGATACGCAGTATTTT; CDR3 protein: CASSSDSGTDTQYF
clone size: few; D gene: TRBD1; V gene: TRBV6-6; J gene: TRBJ2-2; CDR3 length: 15; CDR3 DNA: TGTGCCAGCAGTGACGGACAGGGGAACACCGGGGAGCTGTTTTTT; CDR3 protein: CASSDGQGNTGELFF
clone size: -; D gene: -; V gene: TRBV11-2; J gene: TRBJ1-4; CDR3 length: 17; CDR3 DNA: TGTGCCAGCAGCTTAGGGAGGGGCCCATTTCTAAATGAAAAACTGTTTTTT; CDR3 protein: CASSLGRGPFLNEKLFF
clone size: -; D gene: -; V gene: TRBV14; J gene: TRBJ2-2; CDR3 length: 14; CDR3 DNA: TGTGCCAGCAGCCCCTTCCAGTTCACCGGGGAGCTGTTTTTT; CDR3 protein: CASSPFQFTGELFF
clone size: -; D gene: -; V gene: TRBV5-1; J gene: TRBJ1-1; CDR3 length: 14; CDR3 DNA: TGCGCCAGCACCCTTGGCAGGGATGGGAATGAAGCTTTCTTT; CDR3 protein: CASTLGRDGNEAFF
clone size: few; D gene: TRBD1; V gene: TRBV7-9; J gene: TRBJ2-1; CDR3 length: 15; CDR3 DNA: TGTGCCAGCAGCTTCAAGGACAGGGGGAAGAATGAGCAGTTCTTC; CDR3 protein: CASSFKDRGKNEQFF
clone size: -; D gene: -; V gene: TRBV11-2; J gene: TRBJ2-3; CDR3 length: 17; CDR3 DNA: TGTGCCAGCAGCTTAGATCGTATCAGGGGCGGCACAGATACGCAGTATTTT; CDR3 protein: CASSLDRIRGGTDTQYF
clone size: once; D gene: TRBD2; V gene: TRBV11-3; J gene: TRBJ2-3; CDR3 length: 17; CDR3 DNA: TGTGCCAGCAGCTTAGGACGGCTAGCGGGGGGGAGCGATACGCAGTATTTT; CDR3 protein: CASSLGRLAGGSDTQYF
clone size: -; D gene: -; V gene: TRBV4-1; J gene: TRBJ1-2; CDR3 length: 16; CDR3 DNA: TGCGCCAGCAGCCCGATGTTTCAGGATTCTAACTATGGCTACACCTTC; CDR3 protein: CASSPMFQDSNYGYTF
clone size: -; D gene: TRBD1; V gene: TRBV5-4; J gene: TRBJ1-2; CDR3 length: 15; CDR3 DNA: TGTGCCAGCAGCTTGCCCACGGGACAGCTCTATGGCTACACCTTC; CDR3 protein: CASSLPTGQLYGYTF
clone size: -; D gene: TRBD1; V gene: TRBV19; J gene: TRBJ1-2; CDR3 length: 15; CDR3 DNA: TGTGCCAGTAGGGCCGGGACAGCAGGGTCCTATGGCTACACCTTC; CDR3 protein: CASRAGTAGSYGYTF
clone size: -; D gene: TRBD1; V gene: TRBV6-4; J gene: TRBJ1-5; CDR3 length: 14; CDR3 DNA: TGTGCCAGCAGTGAGACAGGGGGCACTCAGCCCCAGCATTTT; CDR3 protein: CASSETGGTQPQHF
clone size: -; D gene: TRBD1; V gene: TRBV4-2; J gene: TRBJ1-2; CDR3 length: 18; CDR3 DNA: TGTGCCAGCAGCCGGACGTCCGGGACAGGGGGAGCTAACTATGGCTACACCTTC; CDR3 protein: CASSRTSGTGGANYGYTF
clone size: few; D gene: TRBD2; V gene: TRBV6-5; J gene: TRBJ2-5; CDR3 length: 16; CDR3 DNA: TGTGCCAGCAGTTTTTCACCGACTAGCGAGGAGGAGACCCAGTACTTC; CDR3 protein: CASSFSPTSEEETQYF
clone size: -; D gene: TRBD2; V gene: TRBV7-9; J gene: TRBJ2-3; CDR3 length: 18; CDR3 DNA: TGTTCCAGCAGCCAACTAGCGGGGGGCTCGTTTGGCACAGATACGCAGTATTTT; CDR3 protein: CSSSQLAGGSFGTDTQYF